This is a list of T cell receptor beta chains from one sample in a study of persistence of HIV-infected CD4 T cells. The antigens these receptors bind are not known. The repertoire was sequenced with immunoSEQ multiplex PCR; TCRdb's copy has only in-frame clones and lacks some. Among roughly 64,000 clones listed, about four fifths were seen once. The input for sequencing was CD4+ T cells sorted from PBMCs after approximately 19-hour stimulation, taken from a patient who received antiretroviral therapy. Receptors originate from an adult man with HIV who was CMV-seropositive. The CDR3 runs from the conserved cysteine through the conserved F or W. Fields, in order: V gene, D gene, clone size, J gene, CDR3 length, CDR3 DNA, CDR3 protein. A D gene is named only where the DNA matches it firmly. Size is omitted from some rows. Given values are once, few, many or a class for expanded clones.

v_call: TRBV24-1
d_call: .
clone_size: .
j_call: TRBJ1-4
cdr3_length: 16
cdr3_nt: TGTGCCACCAGTGTGAGATGGACATATGCTAATGAAAAACTGTTTTTT
cdr3_aa: CATSVRWTYANEKLFF

v_call: TRBV5-5
d_call: TRBD1
clone_size: .
j_call: TRBJ2-1
cdr3_length: 16
cdr3_nt: TGTGCCAGCAGCCCCCGTTGGGGACAGGGGGCCCATGAGCAGTTCTTC
cdr3_aa: CASSPRWGQGAHEQFF

v_call: TRBV5-1
d_call: TRBD1
clone_size: .
j_call: TRBJ2-7
cdr3_length: 13
cdr3_nt: TGCGCCAGCAGCTCCGGACAGGTCTACGAGCAGTACTTC
cdr3_aa: CASSSGQVYEQYF

v_call: TRBV18
d_call: .
clone_size: .
j_call: TRBJ2-5
cdr3_length: 15
cdr3_nt: TGTGCCAGCTCACCAAGCAGGGGGGTTGTGGAGACCCAGTACTTC
cdr3_aa: CASSPSRGVVETQYF

v_call: TRBV19
d_call: .
clone_size: .
j_call: TRBJ1-5
cdr3_length: 17
cdr3_nt: TGTGCCAGTAACCACCGGGACTCAAAAGGGAGCAATCAGCCCCAGCATTTT
cdr3_aa: CASNHRDSKGSNQPQHF

v_call: TRBV10-3
d_call: .
clone_size: .
j_call: TRBJ2-7
cdr3_length: 11
cdr3_nt: TGTGCCATCAGTGCCTTGTACGAGCAGTACTTC
cdr3_aa: CAISALYEQYF

v_call: TRBV6-6
d_call: .
clone_size: .
j_call: TRBJ1-5
cdr3_length: 14
cdr3_nt: TGTGCCAGCAGTTACTCGGGACAAAATCAGCCCCAGCATTTT
cdr3_aa: CASSYSGQNQPQHF

v_call: TRBV6-4
d_call: .
clone_size: .
j_call: TRBJ1-6
cdr3_length: 14
cdr3_nt: TGTGCCAGCAGCCCAGGGGTACTAGGTTCACCCCTCCACTTT
cdr3_aa: CASSPGVLGSPLHF

v_call: TRBV11-3
d_call: TRBD1
clone_size: .
j_call: TRBJ2-1
cdr3_length: 15
cdr3_nt: TGTGCCAGCAGCTTAGATTCACAGGGGTACAATGAGCAGTTCTTC
cdr3_aa: CASSLDSQGYNEQFF

v_call: TRBV6-6
d_call: .
clone_size: .
j_call: TRBJ1-1
cdr3_length: 13
cdr3_nt: TGTGCCAGCAGTTTCGCAGGGAACACTGAAGCTTTCTTT
cdr3_aa: CASSFAGNTEAFF

v_call: TRBV10-3
d_call: .
clone_size: .
j_call: TRBJ1-4
cdr3_length: 13
cdr3_nt: TGTGCCACCCGGGGGGGGGTCGGTGAAAAACTGTTTTTT
cdr3_aa: CATRGGVGEKLFF

v_call: TRBV5-1
d_call: .
clone_size: .
j_call: TRBJ1-1
cdr3_length: 15
cdr3_nt: TGCGCCAGCAGCTTGGGAACACAATTGAACACTGAAGCTTTCTTT
cdr3_aa: CASSLGTQLNTEAFF

v_call: TRBV7-3
d_call: TRBD1
clone_size: .
j_call: TRBJ1-1
cdr3_length: 14
cdr3_nt: TGTGCCAGCAGTTTAGGGGGCGGGGGCACTGAAGCTTTCTTT
cdr3_aa: CASSLGGGGTEAFF

v_call: TRBV12-5
d_call: TRBD1
clone_size: .
j_call: TRBJ1-4
cdr3_length: 18
cdr3_nt: TGTGCTAGTGGTTTGGTTTTTGACACAGGGGTTGGTAATGAAAAACTGTTTTTT
cdr3_aa: CASGLVFDTGVGNEKLFF

v_call: TRBV19
d_call: TRBD1
clone_size: once
j_call: TRBJ1-6
cdr3_length: 15
cdr3_nt: TGTGCCAGTAGTATCGGGACAGGGCGAAATTCACCCCTCCACTTT
cdr3_aa: CASSIGTGRNSPLHF

v_call: TRBV6-6
d_call: .
clone_size: .
j_call: TRBJ1-4
cdr3_length: 15
cdr3_nt: TGTGCCAGCAGGTCGGGACCGGCGTCGGATGAAAAACTGTTTTTT
cdr3_aa: CASRSGPASDEKLFF

v_call: TRBV24-1
d_call: .
clone_size: .
j_call: TRBJ1-2
cdr3_length: 14
cdr3_nt: TGTGCCACCAGTGATCAGCGTCTTAACTATGGCTACACCTTC
cdr3_aa: CATSDQRLNYGYTF

v_call: TRBV6-6
d_call: TRBD1
clone_size: once
j_call: TRBJ1-5
cdr3_length: 15
cdr3_nt: TGTGCCAGCAGTTTCGGAACAGGGGGCCTTCAGCCCCAGCATTTT
cdr3_aa: CASSFGTGGLQPQHF

v_call: TRBV11-2
d_call: .
clone_size: .
j_call: TRBJ2-7
cdr3_length: 15
cdr3_nt: TGTGCCAGCAGCTTAGCGACCTCCGGCCATAACGAGCAGTACTTC
cdr3_aa: CASSLATSGHNEQYF

v_call: TRBV5-1
d_call: TRBD1
clone_size: once
j_call: TRBJ1-1
cdr3_length: 17
cdr3_nt: TGCGCCAGCAGCTTGGAGGGACAGTCGGGTGGGAACACTGAAGCTTTCTTT
cdr3_aa: CASSLEGQSGGNTEAFF

v_call: TRBV10-3
d_call: .
clone_size: once
j_call: TRBJ1-3
cdr3_length: 16
cdr3_nt: TGTGCCATCAGTGAGCTCGGCCCGAGCTCTGGAAACACCATATATTTT
cdr3_aa: CAISELGPSSGNTIYF

v_call: TRBV18
d_call: .
clone_size: .
j_call: TRBJ2-7
cdr3_length: 15
cdr3_nt: TGTGCCAGCTCACCGGCGGGCCCCACTAAAAACGAGCAGTACTTC
cdr3_aa: CASSPAGPTKNEQYF

v_call: TRBV15
d_call: .
clone_size: .
j_call: TRBJ1-2
cdr3_length: 14
cdr3_nt: TGTGCCACCAGCGAACAGGGTTGGGGCGATGGCTACACCTTC
cdr3_aa: CATSEQGWGDGYTF

v_call: TRBV28
d_call: .
clone_size: .
j_call: TRBJ1-6
cdr3_length: 12
cdr3_nt: TGTGCCAGCAGTTTTGGGGATTCACCCCTCCACTTT
cdr3_aa: CASSFGDSPLHF

v_call: TRBV18
d_call: .
clone_size: .
j_call: TRBJ2-2
cdr3_length: 16
cdr3_nt: TGTGCCAGCTCACCTCGACAGGTCCCGAACACCGGGGAGCTGTTTTTT
cdr3_aa: CASSPRQVPNTGELFF

v_call: TRBV27
d_call: TRBD1
clone_size: .
j_call: TRBJ1-2
cdr3_length: 15
cdr3_nt: TGTGCCAGCAGTTTACTACAGGGGGGCCTGAGGGGTTACACCTTC
cdr3_aa: CASSLLQGGLRGYTF

v_call: TRBV5-1
d_call: .
clone_size: few
j_call: TRBJ2-3
cdr3_length: 12
cdr3_nt: TGCGCCAGCAGCTTGCCCACAGATACGCAGTATTTT
cdr3_aa: CASSLPTDTQYF

v_call: TRBV19
d_call: TRBD2
clone_size: .
j_call: TRBJ2-7
cdr3_length: 18
cdr3_nt: TGTGCCAGTAGTCCCAGGCGGTTAGCGGGGGGCCTCCTCCCCGAGCAGTACTTC
cdr3_aa: CASSPRRLAGGLLPEQYF

v_call: TRBV10-3
d_call: .
clone_size: .
j_call: TRBJ1-2
cdr3_length: 14
cdr3_nt: TGTGCCATCACCGAGCGGACAGACTCCTATGGCTACACCTTC
cdr3_aa: CAITERTDSYGYTF

v_call: TRBV5-8
d_call: TRBD1
clone_size: once
j_call: TRBJ1-2
cdr3_length: 14
cdr3_nt: TGTGCCAGCAGCCCGGGACAGAGAGTAAGAGGCTACACCTTC
cdr3_aa: CASSPGQRVRGYTF

v_call: TRBV4-2
d_call: .
clone_size: .
j_call: TRBJ1-5
cdr3_length: 14
cdr3_nt: TGTGCCAGCAGCCAAGACGAGGAGAGGTTGCCCCAGCATTTT
cdr3_aa: CASSQDEERLPQHF

v_call: TRBV7-9
d_call: TRBD2
clone_size: .
j_call: TRBJ2-7
cdr3_length: 15
cdr3_nt: TGTGCCAGCAGTCGGACTAGCGGGGGCTCCTACGAGCAGTACTTC
cdr3_aa: CASSRTSGGSYEQYF

v_call: TRBV5-1
d_call: TRBD1
clone_size: few
j_call: TRBJ1-2
cdr3_length: 15
cdr3_nt: TGCGCCAGCAGCTTAGACAGGGGAAATAACTATGGCTACACCTTC
cdr3_aa: CASSLDRGNNYGYTF

v_call: TRBV5-1
d_call: .
clone_size: few
j_call: TRBJ2-3
cdr3_length: 14
cdr3_nt: TGCGCCAGCAGGGTTAGGACTAGCACAGATACGCAGTATTTT
cdr3_aa: CASRVRTSTDTQYF

v_call: TRBV6-5
d_call: .
clone_size: .
j_call: TRBJ1-5
cdr3_length: 15
cdr3_nt: TGTGCCAGCAGTTTAGAATCGGGAAGCAATCAGCCCCAGCATTTT
cdr3_aa: CASSLESGSNQPQHF

v_call: TRBV5-1
d_call: .
clone_size: .
j_call: TRBJ1-2
cdr3_length: 14
cdr3_nt: TGCGCCAGCAGCTCTGGATTGGGGAGCTATGGCTACACCTTC
cdr3_aa: CASSSGLGSYGYTF

v_call: TRBV20-1
d_call: .
clone_size: .
j_call: TRBJ2-3
cdr3_length: 8
cdr3_nt: TGCAGTGCTCGAGTGGGATATTTT
cdr3_aa: CSARVGYF

v_call: TRBV3-1/TRBV3-2
d_call: .
clone_size: .
j_call: TRBJ2-6
cdr3_length: 15
cdr3_nt: TGTGCCAGCAGCCCCTCTCTGTCTGGGGGGAACGTCCTGACTTTC
cdr3_aa: CASSPSLSGGNVLTF

v_call: TRBV4-1
d_call: .
clone_size: .
j_call: TRBJ1-2
cdr3_length: 13
cdr3_nt: TGCGCCAGCAGCTCTGGGCGGAACTATGGCTACACCTTC
cdr3_aa: CASSSGRNYGYTF

v_call: TRBV13
d_call: TRBD2
clone_size: .
j_call: TRBJ2-7
cdr3_length: 15
cdr3_nt: TGTGCCAGCAGCTTAAGGCTAGCGGGGGCCTACGAGCAGTACTTC
cdr3_aa: CASSLRLAGAYEQYF

v_call: TRBV2
d_call: .
clone_size: .
j_call: TRBJ1-2
cdr3_length: 11
cdr3_nt: TGTGCCAGCAGTCGGGACTATGGCTACACCTTC
cdr3_aa: CASSRDYGYTF

v_call: TRBV11-2
d_call: .
clone_size: few
j_call: TRBJ2-2
cdr3_length: 13
cdr3_nt: TGTGCCAGCAGCCCGCCGGACACCGGGGAGCTGTTTTTT
cdr3_aa: CASSPPDTGELFF

v_call: TRBV7-6
d_call: .
clone_size: .
j_call: TRBJ1-5
cdr3_length: 15
cdr3_nt: TGTGCCAGCAGCTTAGCCGCAGGAGCAAATCAGCCCCAGCATTTT
cdr3_aa: CASSLAAGANQPQHF

v_call: TRBV9
d_call: TRBD2
clone_size: .
j_call: TRBJ2-1
cdr3_length: 17
cdr3_nt: TGTGCCAGCAGCGTAGCTGGAGCGGGGGGCGGCTACAATGAGCAGTTCTTC
cdr3_aa: CASSVAGAGGGYNEQFF